Included here is one TCR beta chain sequence, with context. Its specificity is not known. These data belong to a study of cytomegalovirus exposure and HLA in healthy donors. Whole-study findings and limits: As confirmed in vitro, three CMV-associated chains were specific for CMV antigens. Some V segments, including TRBV6-2 and TRBV6-3, were excluded as indistinguishable.

PCR employed 60 Vbeta and 13 Jbeta primers. The assay was immunoSEQ multiplex PCR, and TCRdb's table has in-frame clones only and misses some. Here the sample table reports 200,000 to 250,000 clones. Germline-derived CDR1 and CDR2 are MGHDK and SYGVNS. Trimming removed 6 bases from V and 5 bases from J, with 10 bases in between. The CDR3 contains 12 residues. Donors had nominal health at sampling but likely had unrecorded immune exposures. V and J are TRBV25-1 and TRBJ1-2; no clear D gene. The clonotype comes from a woman aged 25 to 39 in good health and CMV-seropositive. Sequencing was done on a sample of PBMCs. The CDR3 here is CASRDSWYGYTF. CDR3 nucleotide sequence: TGTGCCAGCAGGGACTCATGGTATGGCTACACCTTC.